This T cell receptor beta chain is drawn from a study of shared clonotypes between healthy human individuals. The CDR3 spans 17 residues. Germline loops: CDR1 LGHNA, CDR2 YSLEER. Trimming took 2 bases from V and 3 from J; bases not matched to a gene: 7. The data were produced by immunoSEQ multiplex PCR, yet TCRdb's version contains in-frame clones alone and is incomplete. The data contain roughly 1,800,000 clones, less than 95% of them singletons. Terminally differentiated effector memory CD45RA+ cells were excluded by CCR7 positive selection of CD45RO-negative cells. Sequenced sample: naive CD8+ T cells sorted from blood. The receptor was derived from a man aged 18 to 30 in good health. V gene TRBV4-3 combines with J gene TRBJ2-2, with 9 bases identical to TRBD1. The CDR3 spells CASSQSTGGWDTGELFF. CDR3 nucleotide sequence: TGCGCCAGCAGCCAAAGTACAGGGGGCTGGGACACCGGGGAGCTGTTTTTT.